This T cell receptor beta chain originates from a study of T cell responses to AZD1222 COVID-19 vaccine. Findings and limits, study-wide: At baseline, just five or six AZD1222 recipients tested seropositive. Vaccine-associated CD4 TCRs spanned spike, dominant at 160-218 and 743-854.

On this clone itself: What it binds is unknown.

The CDR3 runs to 13 residues. V shed 6 bases and J shed 10 bases, with 13 bases lying between them. Data came from immunoSEQ multiplex PCR; TCRdb stores just in-frame clones and leaves some out. This repertoire shows fewer than 200,000 clones, 85% to 90% found once; its top ten account for approximately 10%. It was second doses at about 4 or about 12 weeks that were pooled. This material consisted of peripheral blood, taken 28 days after the second AZD1222 dose. The chain couples TRBV12-3 or TRBV12-4 to TRBJ1-6; D ambiguous. The TCR comes from an adult who received the AZD1222 COVID-19 vaccine. The CDR3 here is CASSPAQDSPLHF. CDR3 in DNA: TGTGCCAGCAGCCCGGCGCAGGACTCACCCCTCCACTTT.